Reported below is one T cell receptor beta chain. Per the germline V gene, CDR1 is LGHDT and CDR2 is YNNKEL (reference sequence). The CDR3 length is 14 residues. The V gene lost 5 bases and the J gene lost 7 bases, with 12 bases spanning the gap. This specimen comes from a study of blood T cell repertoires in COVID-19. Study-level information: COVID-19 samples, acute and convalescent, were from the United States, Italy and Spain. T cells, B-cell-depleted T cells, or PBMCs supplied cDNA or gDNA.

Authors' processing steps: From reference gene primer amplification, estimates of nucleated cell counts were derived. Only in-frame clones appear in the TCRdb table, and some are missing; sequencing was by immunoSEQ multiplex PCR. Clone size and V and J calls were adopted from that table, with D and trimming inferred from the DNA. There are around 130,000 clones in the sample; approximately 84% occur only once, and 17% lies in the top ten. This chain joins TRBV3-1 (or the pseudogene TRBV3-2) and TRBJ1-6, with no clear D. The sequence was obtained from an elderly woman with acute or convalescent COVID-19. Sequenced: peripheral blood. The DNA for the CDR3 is TGTGCCAGCAGCAACCGGGCGGGGAATTCACCCCTCCACTTT. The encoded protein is CASSNRAGNSPLHF.